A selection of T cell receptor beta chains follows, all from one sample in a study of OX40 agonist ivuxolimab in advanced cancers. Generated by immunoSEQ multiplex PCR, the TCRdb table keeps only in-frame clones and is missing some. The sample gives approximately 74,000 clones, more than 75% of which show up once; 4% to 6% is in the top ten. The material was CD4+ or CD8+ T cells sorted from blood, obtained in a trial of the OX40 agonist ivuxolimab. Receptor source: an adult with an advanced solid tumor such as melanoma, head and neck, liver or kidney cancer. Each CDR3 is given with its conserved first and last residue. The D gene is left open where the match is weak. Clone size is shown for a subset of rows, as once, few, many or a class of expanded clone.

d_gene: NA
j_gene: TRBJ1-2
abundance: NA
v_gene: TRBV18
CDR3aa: CASSPPVWEPNYGYTF
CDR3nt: TGTGCCAGCTCACCACCGGTATGGGAACCTAACTATGGCTACACCTTC

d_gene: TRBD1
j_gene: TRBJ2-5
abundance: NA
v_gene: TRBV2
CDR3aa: CASNRDRQETQYF
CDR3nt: TGTGCCAGCAACCGGGACAGGCAAGAGACCCAGTACTTC

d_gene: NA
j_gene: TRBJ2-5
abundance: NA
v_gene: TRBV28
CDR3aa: CASSLAAGQETQYF
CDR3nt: TGTGCCAGCAGTTTAGCGGCAGGGCAAGAGACCCAGTACTTC

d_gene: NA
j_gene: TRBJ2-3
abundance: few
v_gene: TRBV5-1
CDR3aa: CASSLSQETQYF
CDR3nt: TGCGCCAGCAGCCTAAGTCAGGAAACGCAGTATTTT

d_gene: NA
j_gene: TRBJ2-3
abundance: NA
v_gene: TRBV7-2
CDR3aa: CASSRRRMGVDTQYF
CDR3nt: TGTGCCAGCAGCCGCAGACGGATGGGGGTAGATACGCAGTATTTT

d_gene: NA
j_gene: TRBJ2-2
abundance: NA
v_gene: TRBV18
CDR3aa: CASSLGPVANTGELFF
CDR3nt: TGTGCCAGCTCACTCGGACCGGTTGCCAACACCGGGGAGCTGTTTTTT

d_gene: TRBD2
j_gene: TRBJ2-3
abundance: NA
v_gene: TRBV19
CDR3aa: CASSTGLAGTDTQYF
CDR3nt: TGTGCCAGTAGTACGGGGCTAGCGGGCACAGATACGCAGTATTTT

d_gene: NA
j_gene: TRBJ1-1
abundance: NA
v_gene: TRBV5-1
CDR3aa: CASRLEPNTEAFF
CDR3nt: TGCGCCAGCCGCCTTGAACCGAACACTGAAGCTTTCTTT

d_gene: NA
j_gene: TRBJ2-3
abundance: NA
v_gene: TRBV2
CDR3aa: CASSGSSTDTQYF
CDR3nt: TGTGCCAGCAGCGGGTCTAGCACAGATACGCAGTATTTT

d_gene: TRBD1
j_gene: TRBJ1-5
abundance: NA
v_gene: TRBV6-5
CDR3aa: CASSSQGAGDQPQHF
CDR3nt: TGTGCCAGCAGTTCACAGGGGGCCGGGGATCAGCCCCAGCATTTT

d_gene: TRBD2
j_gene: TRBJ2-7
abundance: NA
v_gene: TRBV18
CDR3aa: CASSGLAGYEQYF
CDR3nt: TGTGCCAGCTCAGGGCTAGCGGGCTACGAGCAGTACTTC

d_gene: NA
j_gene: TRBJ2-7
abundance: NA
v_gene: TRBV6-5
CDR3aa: CASSYSRDFGQYF
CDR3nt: TGTGCCAGCAGTTACTCTCGGGACTTCGGGCAGTACTTC

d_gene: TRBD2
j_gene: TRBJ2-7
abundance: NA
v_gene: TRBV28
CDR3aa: CASSSAGELSYEQYF
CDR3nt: TGTGCCAGCAGTTCAGCGGGAGAGTTATCCTACGAGCAGTACTTC

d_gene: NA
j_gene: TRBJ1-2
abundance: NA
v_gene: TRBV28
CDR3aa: CASSPTYGYTF
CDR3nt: TGTGCCAGCAGTCCGACGTATGGCTACACCTTC

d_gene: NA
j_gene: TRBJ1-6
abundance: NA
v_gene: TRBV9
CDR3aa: CASTNEGHNSPLHF
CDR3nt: TGTGCCAGCACAAACGAGGGCCATAATTCACCCCTCCACTTT

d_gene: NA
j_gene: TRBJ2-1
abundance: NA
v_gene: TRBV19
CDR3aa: CASKDPPNSYNEQFF
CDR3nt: TGTGCCAGCAAGGACCCACCGAACTCCTACAATGAGCAGTTCTTC

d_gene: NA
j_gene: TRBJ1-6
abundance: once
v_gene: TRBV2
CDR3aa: CASSERQYNSPLHF
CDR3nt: TGTGCCAGCAGTGAAAGGCAGTATAATTCACCCCTCCACTTT

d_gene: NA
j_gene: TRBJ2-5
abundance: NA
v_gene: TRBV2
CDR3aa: CASRRVGETQYF
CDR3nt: TGTGCCAGCAGGAGGGTGGGAGAGACCCAGTACTTC

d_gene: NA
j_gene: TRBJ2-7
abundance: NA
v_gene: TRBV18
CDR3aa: CASSNTGPDEQYF
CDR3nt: TGTGCCAGCTCAAATACAGGGCCCGACGAGCAGTACTTC

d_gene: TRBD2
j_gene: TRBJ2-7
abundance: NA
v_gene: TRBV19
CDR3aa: CASSLSGASGSYEQYF
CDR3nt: TGTGCCAGTAGTTTAAGTGGGGCTAGCGGTTCCTACGAGCAGTACTTC

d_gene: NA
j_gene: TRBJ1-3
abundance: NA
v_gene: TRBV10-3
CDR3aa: CATLTDSGNTIYF
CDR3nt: TGTGCCACGTTGACAGACTCTGGAAACACCATATATTTT

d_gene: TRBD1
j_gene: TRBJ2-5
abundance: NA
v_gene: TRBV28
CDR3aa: CASSLTGGTETQYF
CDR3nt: TGTGCCAGCAGTCTGACAGGGGGTACGGAGACCCAGTACTTC

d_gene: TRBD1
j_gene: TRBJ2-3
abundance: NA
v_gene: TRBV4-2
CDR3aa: CASSSGGGADTQYF
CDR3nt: TGTGCCAGCAGCTCAGGGGGCGGGGCAGATACGCAGTATTTT

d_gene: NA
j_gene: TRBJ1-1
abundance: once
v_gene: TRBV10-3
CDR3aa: CAISESEQLNTEAFF
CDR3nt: TGTGCCATCAGTGAGTCGGAACAGCTGAACACTGAAGCTTTCTTT

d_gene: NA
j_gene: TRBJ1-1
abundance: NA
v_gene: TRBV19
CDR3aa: CASSQQTNTEAFF
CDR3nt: TGTGCCAGTTCCCAACAAACGAACACTGAAGCTTTCTTT

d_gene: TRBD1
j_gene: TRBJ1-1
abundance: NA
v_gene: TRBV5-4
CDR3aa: CASSFKTGGALSNTEAFF
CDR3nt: TGTGCCAGCAGCTTCAAGACAGGGGGCGCATTATCGAACACTGAAGCTTTCTTT

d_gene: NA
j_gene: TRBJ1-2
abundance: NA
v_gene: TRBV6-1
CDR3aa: CASSERGPTFYGYTF
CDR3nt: TGTGCCAGCAGTGAACGGGGCCCGACGTTCTATGGCTACACCTTC

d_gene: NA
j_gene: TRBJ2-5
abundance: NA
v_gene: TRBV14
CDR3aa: CASSQQVTIQETQYF
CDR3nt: TGTGCCAGCAGCCAGCAAGTAACAATTCAAGAGACCCAGTACTTC

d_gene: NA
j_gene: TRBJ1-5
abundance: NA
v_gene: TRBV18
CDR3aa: CASSGETGNQPQHF
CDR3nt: TGTGCCAGCTCAGGGGAGACGGGCAATCAGCCCCAGCATTTT

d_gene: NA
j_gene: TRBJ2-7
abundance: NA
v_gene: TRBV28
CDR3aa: CATGVVAYEQYF
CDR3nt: TGTGCCACAGGGGTTGTGGCCTACGAGCAGTACTTC

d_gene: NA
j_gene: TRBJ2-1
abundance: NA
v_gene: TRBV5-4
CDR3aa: CASSLDRVNEQFF
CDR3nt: TGTGCCAGCAGCTTGGACAGGGTCAATGAGCAGTTCTTC

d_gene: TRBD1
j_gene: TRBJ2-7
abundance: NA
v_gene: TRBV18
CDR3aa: CASSPGQENYEQYF
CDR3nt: TGTGCCAGCTCTCCAGGACAGGAGAACTACGAGCAGTACTTC

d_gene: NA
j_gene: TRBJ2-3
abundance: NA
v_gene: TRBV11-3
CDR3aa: CASSLDPDTQYF
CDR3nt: TGTGCCAGCAGCTTAGATCCAGATACGCAGTATTTT

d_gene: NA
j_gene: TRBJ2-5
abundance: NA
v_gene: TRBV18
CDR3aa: CASSPRSTGGETQYF
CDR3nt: TGTGCCAGCTCACCGAGAAGTACGGGTGGAGAGACCCAGTACTTC

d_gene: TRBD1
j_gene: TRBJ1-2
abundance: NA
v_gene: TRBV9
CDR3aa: CASSVGQGRGYTF
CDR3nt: TGTGCCAGCAGCGTAGGACAGGGTCGGGGCTACACCTTC

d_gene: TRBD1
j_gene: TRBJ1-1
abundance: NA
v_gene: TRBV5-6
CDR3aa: CASSDTGQAVTEAFF
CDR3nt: TGTGCCAGCAGCGATACCGGACAGGCGGTCACTGAAGCTTTCTTT

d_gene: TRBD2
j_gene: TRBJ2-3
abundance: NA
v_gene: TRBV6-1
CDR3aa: CASRGLVTDTQYF
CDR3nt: TGTGCCAGCAGGGGACTAGTCACAGATACGCAGTATTTT

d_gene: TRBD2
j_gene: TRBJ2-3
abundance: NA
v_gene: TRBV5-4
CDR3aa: CASSPDGLAGGNTDTQYF
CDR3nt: TGTGCCAGCAGCCCGGATGGGCTAGCGGGAGGCAACACAGATACGCAGTATTTT

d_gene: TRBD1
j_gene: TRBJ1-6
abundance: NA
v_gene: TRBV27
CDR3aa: CASSLDRVSLYNSPLHF
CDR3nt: TGTGCCAGCAGTTTAGACAGGGTGAGCCTCTATAATTCACCCCTCCACTTT

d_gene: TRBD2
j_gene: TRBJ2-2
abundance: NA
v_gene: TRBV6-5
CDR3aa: CASSFLAGATGELFF
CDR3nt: TGTGCCAGCAGTTTCCTAGCGGGGGCCACCGGGGAGCTGTTTTTT